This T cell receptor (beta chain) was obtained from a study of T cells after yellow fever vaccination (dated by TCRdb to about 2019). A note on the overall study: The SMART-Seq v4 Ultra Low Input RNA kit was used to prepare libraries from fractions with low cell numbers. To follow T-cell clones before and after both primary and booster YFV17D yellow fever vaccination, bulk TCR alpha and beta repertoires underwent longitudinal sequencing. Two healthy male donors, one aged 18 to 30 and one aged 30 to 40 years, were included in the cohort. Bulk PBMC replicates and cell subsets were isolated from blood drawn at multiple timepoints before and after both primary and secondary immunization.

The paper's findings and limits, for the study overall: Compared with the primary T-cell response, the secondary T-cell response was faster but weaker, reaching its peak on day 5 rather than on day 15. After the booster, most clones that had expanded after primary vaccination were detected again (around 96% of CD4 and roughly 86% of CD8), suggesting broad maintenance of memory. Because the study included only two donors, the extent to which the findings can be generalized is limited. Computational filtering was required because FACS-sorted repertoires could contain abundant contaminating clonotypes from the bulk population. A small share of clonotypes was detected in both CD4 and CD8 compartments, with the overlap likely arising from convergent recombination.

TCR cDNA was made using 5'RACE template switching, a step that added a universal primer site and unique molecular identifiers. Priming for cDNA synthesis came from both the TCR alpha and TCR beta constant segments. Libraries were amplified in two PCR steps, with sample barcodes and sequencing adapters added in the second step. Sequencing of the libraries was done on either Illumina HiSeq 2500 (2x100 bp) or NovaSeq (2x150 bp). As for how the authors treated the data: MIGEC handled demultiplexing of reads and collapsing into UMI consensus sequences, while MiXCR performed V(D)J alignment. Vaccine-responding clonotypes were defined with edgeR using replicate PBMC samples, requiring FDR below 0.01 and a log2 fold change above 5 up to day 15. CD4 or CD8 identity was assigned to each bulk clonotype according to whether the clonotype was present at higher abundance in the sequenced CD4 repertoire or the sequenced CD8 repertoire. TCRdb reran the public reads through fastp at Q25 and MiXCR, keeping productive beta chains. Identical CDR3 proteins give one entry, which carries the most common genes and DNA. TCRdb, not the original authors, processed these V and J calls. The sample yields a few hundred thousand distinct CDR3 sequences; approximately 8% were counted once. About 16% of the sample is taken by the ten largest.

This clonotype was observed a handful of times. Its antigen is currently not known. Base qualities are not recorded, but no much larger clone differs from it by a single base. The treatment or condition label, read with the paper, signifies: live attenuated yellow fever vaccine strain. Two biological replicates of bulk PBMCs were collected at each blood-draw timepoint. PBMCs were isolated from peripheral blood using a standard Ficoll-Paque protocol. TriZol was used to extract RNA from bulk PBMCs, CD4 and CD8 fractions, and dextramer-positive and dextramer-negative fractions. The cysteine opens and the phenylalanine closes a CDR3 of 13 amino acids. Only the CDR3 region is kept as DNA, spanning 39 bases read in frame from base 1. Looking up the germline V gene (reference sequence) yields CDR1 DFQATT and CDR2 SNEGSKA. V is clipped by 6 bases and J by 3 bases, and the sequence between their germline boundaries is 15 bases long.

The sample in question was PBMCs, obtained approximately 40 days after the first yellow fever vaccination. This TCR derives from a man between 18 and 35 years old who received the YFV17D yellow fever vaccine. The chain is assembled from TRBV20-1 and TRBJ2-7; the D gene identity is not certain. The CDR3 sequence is CSATPGGHYEQYF. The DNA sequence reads TGCAGTGCAACCCCTGGTGGGCACTACGAGCAGTACTTC.